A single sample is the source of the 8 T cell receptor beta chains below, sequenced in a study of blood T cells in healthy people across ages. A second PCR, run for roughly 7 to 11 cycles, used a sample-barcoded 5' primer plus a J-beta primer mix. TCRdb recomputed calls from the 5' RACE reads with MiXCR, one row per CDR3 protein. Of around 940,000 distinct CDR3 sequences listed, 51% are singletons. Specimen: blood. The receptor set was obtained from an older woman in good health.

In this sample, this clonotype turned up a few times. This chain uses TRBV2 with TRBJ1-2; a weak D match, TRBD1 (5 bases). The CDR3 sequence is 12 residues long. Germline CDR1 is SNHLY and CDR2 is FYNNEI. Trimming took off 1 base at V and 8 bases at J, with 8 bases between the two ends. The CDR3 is CASSEDRPGYTF. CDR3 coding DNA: TGTGCCAGCAGTGAAGACAGGCCGGGCTACACCTTC.

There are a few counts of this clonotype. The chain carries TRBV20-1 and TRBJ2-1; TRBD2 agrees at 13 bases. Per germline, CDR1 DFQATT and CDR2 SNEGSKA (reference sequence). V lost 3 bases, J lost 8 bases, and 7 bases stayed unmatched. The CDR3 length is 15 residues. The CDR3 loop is CSARGGLAGAYEQFF. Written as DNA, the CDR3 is TGCAGTGCTAGGGGCGGACTAGCGGGAGCCTATGAGCAGTTCTTC.

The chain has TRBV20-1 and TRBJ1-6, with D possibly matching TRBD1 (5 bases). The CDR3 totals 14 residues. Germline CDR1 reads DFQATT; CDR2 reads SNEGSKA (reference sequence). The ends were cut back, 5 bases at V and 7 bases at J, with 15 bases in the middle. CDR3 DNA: TGCAGTGCTCTGGGGGGGGAAAGAAATTCACCCCTCCACTTT. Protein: CSALGGERNSPLHF.

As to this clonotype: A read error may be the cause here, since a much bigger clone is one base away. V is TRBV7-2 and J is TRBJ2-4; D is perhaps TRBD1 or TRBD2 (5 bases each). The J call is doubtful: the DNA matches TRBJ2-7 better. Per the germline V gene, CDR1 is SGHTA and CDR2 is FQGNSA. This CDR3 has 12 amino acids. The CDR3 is CASILIGAEQYF. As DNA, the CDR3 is TGTGCCAGCATCTTGATCGGGGCCGAGCAGTACTTC.

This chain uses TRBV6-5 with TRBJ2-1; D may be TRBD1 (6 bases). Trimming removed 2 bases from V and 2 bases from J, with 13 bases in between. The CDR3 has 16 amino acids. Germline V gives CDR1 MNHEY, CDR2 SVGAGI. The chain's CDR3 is CASSYGGQSPYNEQFF. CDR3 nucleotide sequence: TGTGCCAGCAGTTACGGGGGCCAGTCCCCCTACAATGAGCAGTTCTTC.

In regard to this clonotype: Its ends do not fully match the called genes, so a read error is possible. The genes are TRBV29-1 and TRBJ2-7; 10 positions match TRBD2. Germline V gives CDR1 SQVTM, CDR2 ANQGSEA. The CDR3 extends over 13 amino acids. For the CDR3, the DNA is TGCAGCGTTGTTCTAGCGGGGGCCTACGAGCTGTACTTC. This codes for CSVVLAGAYELYF.

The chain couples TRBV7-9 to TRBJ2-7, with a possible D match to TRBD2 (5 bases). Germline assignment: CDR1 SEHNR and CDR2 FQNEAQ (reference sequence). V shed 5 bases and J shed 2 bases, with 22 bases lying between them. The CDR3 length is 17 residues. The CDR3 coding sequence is TGTGCCAGCAGCGGAGGACTCTTGACGTACCTCACCTACGAGCAGTACTTC. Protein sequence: CASSGGLLTYLTYEQYF.

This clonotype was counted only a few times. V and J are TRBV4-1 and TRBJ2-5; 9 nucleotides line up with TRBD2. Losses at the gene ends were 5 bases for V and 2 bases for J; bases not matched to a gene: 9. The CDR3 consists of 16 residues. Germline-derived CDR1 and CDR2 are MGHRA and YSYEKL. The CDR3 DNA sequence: TGCGCCAGCAGCTCCTATCGCGGGAGGGATCAAGAGACCCAGTACTTC. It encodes CASSSYRGRDQETQYF.